Listed below are T cell receptor beta chains from one sample, sequenced in a study of T-cell memory formation after mild COVID-19. Via MiXCR, TCRdb re-called the 5' RACE reads, giving one row per CDR3 protein. The sample has 250,000 to 300,000 distinct CDR3 sequences; roughly 15% are singletons. Sequenced: PBMCs or a T cell subset sorted from them (not recorded which). These receptors all come from a man aged 18 to 29 who had mild COVID-19 (a few samples of this study predate the infection). Cell type and time point are not known. Both conserved end residues are part of each CDR3. The D gene is left open where the match is weak. Not every row has a clone size; where given, it reads once, few, many or a size class.

J gene: TRBJ2-2
V gene: TRBV11-2
D gene: TRBD1
clone size: NA
CDR3 protein: CASSLSPNRGLLGTGELFF
CDR3 DNA: TGTGCCAGCAGCTTATCCCCCAACAGGGGGCTGTTGGGAACCGGGGAGCTGTTTTTT

J gene: TRBJ2-3
V gene: TRBV20-1
D gene: NA
clone size: many
CDR3 protein: CSARDPQRSTDTQYF
CDR3 DNA: TGCAGTGCTAGAGATCCCCAGCGGAGCACAGATACGCAGTATTTT

J gene: TRBJ1-5
V gene: TRBV10-3
D gene: NA
clone size: NA
CDR3 protein: CAIRGSSNQPQHF
CDR3 DNA: TGTGCCATCAGGGGCAGCAGCAATCAGCCCCAGCATTTT

J gene: TRBJ1-6
V gene: TRBV4-2
D gene: NA
clone size: NA
CDR3 protein: CASRLTAASPLHF
CDR3 DNA: TGTGCCAGCAGGCTGACAGCCGCTTCACCCCTCCACTTT

J gene: TRBJ2-7
V gene: TRBV7-6
D gene: TRBD1
clone size: once
CDR3 protein: CASSLQGTGPYEQYF
CDR3 DNA: TGTGCCAGCAGTCTCCAAGGGACAGGGCCCTACGAGCAGTACTTC

J gene: TRBJ2-1
V gene: TRBV10-3
D gene: NA
clone size: few
CDR3 protein: CATGQHQPNEQFF
CDR3 DNA: TGTGCCACCGGACAGCACCAGCCCAATGAGCAGTTCTTC

J gene: TRBJ1-4
V gene: TRBV12-3/TRBV12-4
D gene: NA
clone size: NA
CDR3 protein: CASSFYLGGGEKLFF
CDR3 DNA: TGTGCCAGCAGTTTTTATCTGGGGGGCGGTGAAAAACTGTTTTTT

J gene: TRBJ1-4
V gene: TRBV7-6
D gene: NA
clone size: NA
CDR3 protein: CASSLDVNNEKLFF
CDR3 DNA: TGTGCCAGCAGCTTAGACGTGAATAATGAAAAACTGTTTTTT

J gene: TRBJ2-3
V gene: TRBV5-1
D gene: NA
clone size: NA
CDR3 protein: CASSLSQGLDTQYF
CDR3 DNA: TGCGCCAGCAGCTTGTCACAGGGTTTGGATACGCAGTATTTT

J gene: TRBJ2-7
V gene: TRBV12-3/TRBV12-4
D gene: NA
clone size: few
CDR3 protein: CASRPPGGPIYEQYF
CDR3 DNA: TGTGCCAGCAGACCCCCCGGGGGTCCCATATACGAGCAGTACTTC

J gene: TRBJ1-2
V gene: TRBV14
D gene: NA
clone size: few
CDR3 protein: CASSRERGTKNYGYTF
CDR3 DNA: TGTGCCAGCAGCCGGGAACGGGGGACAAAAAACTATGGCTACACCTTC

J gene: TRBJ2-7
V gene: TRBV4-2
D gene: TRBD2
clone size: NA
CDR3 protein: CASSSTGLAGGYEQYF
CDR3 DNA: TGTGCCAGCAGCTCCACGGGACTAGCGGGGGGCTACGAGCAGTACTTC

J gene: TRBJ2-3
V gene: TRBV7-8
D gene: TRBD1
clone size: few
CDR3 protein: CASSSGTGADTQYF
CDR3 DNA: TGTGCCAGCAGCTCCGGGACAGGGGCCGATACGCAGTATTTT

J gene: TRBJ2-7
V gene: TRBV12-3/TRBV12-4
D gene: NA
clone size: NA
CDR3 protein: CASSRTLASSYEQYF
CDR3 DNA: TGTGCCAGCAGTCGAACCTTAGCTAGCTCCTACGAGCAGTACTTC

J gene: TRBJ1-6
V gene: TRBV20-1
D gene: NA
clone size: NA
CDR3 protein: CSAGEGAPNSPLHF
CDR3 DNA: TGCAGTGCTGGTGAAGGGGCCCCTAATTCACCCCTCCACTTT

J gene: TRBJ2-3
V gene: TRBV9
D gene: TRBD2
clone size: NA
CDR3 protein: CASSARGELSDTQYF
CDR3 DNA: TGTGCCAGCAGCGCTCGGGGGGAGCTCTCCGATACGCAGTATTTT

J gene: TRBJ2-1
V gene: TRBV9
D gene: TRBD2
clone size: few
CDR3 protein: CASSAYPLSGEYNEQFF
CDR3 DNA: TGTGCCAGCAGCGCGTACCCATTGAGCGGGGAGTACAATGAGCAGTTCTTC

J gene: TRBJ2-1
V gene: TRBV19
D gene: NA
clone size: few
CDR3 protein: CASREPQGISNNEQFF
CDR3 DNA: TGTGCCAGTAGGGAACCACAGGGCATAAGTAACAATGAGCAGTTCTTC

J gene: TRBJ2-3
V gene: TRBV29-1
D gene: TRBD1
clone size: many
CDR3 protein: CSAFGTGGSGTQYF
CDR3 DNA: TGCAGCGCCTTTGGGACAGGGGGAAGCGGTACGCAGTATTTT

J gene: TRBJ2-1
V gene: TRBV5-1
D gene: NA
clone size: NA
CDR3 protein: CASSLAVDYNEQFF
CDR3 DNA: TGCGCCAGCAGCTTGGCTGTTGACTACAATGAGCAGTTCTTC

J gene: TRBJ1-2
V gene: TRBV5-1
D gene: TRBD1
clone size: NA
CDR3 protein: CASSSKRETGSGYTF
CDR3 DNA: TGCGCCAGCAGCTCGAAAAGGGAGACAGGGAGCGGCTACACCTTC

J gene: TRBJ2-2
V gene: TRBV6-2/TRBV6-3
D gene: NA
clone size: few
CDR3 protein: CASSTRARNTGELFF
CDR3 DNA: TGTGCCAGCTCCACGAGGGCGCGGAACACCGGGGAGCTGTTTTTT

J gene: TRBJ2-1
V gene: TRBV15
D gene: NA
clone size: many
CDR3 protein: CATSRAPGRNEQFF
CDR3 DNA: TGTGCCACCAGCAGAGCGCCTGGGCGGAATGAGCAGTTCTTC

J gene: TRBJ1-1
V gene: TRBV2
D gene: NA
clone size: NA
CDR3 protein: CASTLSENTEAFF
CDR3 DNA: TGTGCCAGCACCCTGAGTGAGAACACTGAAGCTTTCTTT

J gene: TRBJ2-1
V gene: TRBV12-3/TRBV12-4
D gene: TRBD2
clone size: NA
CDR3 protein: CASTRGAGGNEQFF
CDR3 DNA: TGTGCCAGCACCCGAGGTGCGGGGGGGAATGAGCAGTTCTTC

J gene: TRBJ1-2
V gene: TRBV12-3/TRBV12-4
D gene: NA
clone size: few
CDR3 protein: CASSFGGGWYGYTF
CDR3 DNA: TGTGCCAGCAGTTTCGGGGGAGGGTGGTATGGCTACACCTTC

J gene: TRBJ2-2
V gene: TRBV5-1
D gene: TRBD1
clone size: few
CDR3 protein: CASRRQGNTGELFF
CDR3 DNA: TGCGCCAGCAGAAGACAGGGAAACACCGGGGAGCTGTTTTTT

J gene: TRBJ1-5
V gene: TRBV3-1
D gene: NA
clone size: few
CDR3 protein: CASSQTWSQPQHF
CDR3 DNA: TGTGCCAGCAGCCAGACTTGGTCGCAGCCCCAGCATTTT

J gene: TRBJ1-4
V gene: TRBV12-3/TRBV12-4
D gene: TRBD1
clone size: NA
CDR3 protein: CASRRGRANEKLFF
CDR3 DNA: TGTGCCAGCAGGAGGGGGCGTGCTAATGAAAAACTGTTTTTT

J gene: TRBJ1-4
V gene: TRBV10-3
D gene: NA
clone size: NA
CDR3 protein: CAARDIVLEKLFF
CDR3 DNA: TGTGCCGCTCGGGACATAGTATTGGAAAAACTGTTTTTT

J gene: TRBJ2-3
V gene: TRBV4-2
D gene: NA
clone size: NA
CDR3 protein: CASSQEQSSSPDTQYF
CDR3 DNA: TGTGCCAGCAGCCAAGAACAGAGCTCCTCCCCAGATACGCAGTATTTT

J gene: TRBJ2-3
V gene: TRBV7-6
D gene: TRBD1
clone size: many
CDR3 protein: CASSLGTGGGDTQYF
CDR3 DNA: TGTGCCAGCAGCTTAGGGACAGGGGGCGGAGATACGCAGTATTTT

J gene: TRBJ1-6
V gene: TRBV11-1
D gene: NA
clone size: NA
CDR3 protein: CASSLPGGSPLHF
CDR3 DNA: TGTGCCAGCAGCTTACCCGGGGGTTCACCCCTCCACTTT

J gene: TRBJ2-3
V gene: TRBV7-8
D gene: TRBD2
clone size: few
CDR3 protein: CASSTLLAGALTDTQYF
CDR3 DNA: TGTGCCAGCAGTACGCTACTAGCGGGGGCCCTCACAGATACGCAGTATTTT

J gene: TRBJ2-7
V gene: TRBV5-1
D gene: TRBD2
clone size: NA
CDR3 protein: CASSLSLAGDFSYEQYF
CDR3 DNA: TGCGCCAGCAGCTTGAGTCTAGCGGGGGATTTCTCCTACGAGCAGTACTTC

J gene: TRBJ1-1
V gene: TRBV6-5
D gene: TRBD1
clone size: few
CDR3 protein: CASKGGSTEAFF
CDR3 DNA: TGTGCCAGCAAAGGGGGCAGCACTGAAGCTTTCTTT

J gene: TRBJ1-5
V gene: TRBV12-3/TRBV12-4
D gene: NA
clone size: few
CDR3 protein: CASTSGGHQPQHF
CDR3 DNA: TGTGCCAGCACTTCGGGTGGCCATCAGCCCCAGCATTTT

J gene: TRBJ1-1
V gene: TRBV6-2/TRBV6-3
D gene: NA
clone size: NA
CDR3 protein: CASSYGRDLEAFF
CDR3 DNA: TGTGCCAGCAGTTACGGTCGGGACCTTGAAGCTTTCTTT

J gene: TRBJ2-1
V gene: TRBV28
D gene: TRBD2
clone size: NA
CDR3 protein: CASSLLREGAYEQFF
CDR3 DNA: TGTGCCAGCAGTTTATTGCGGGAGGGGGCCTATGAGCAGTTCTTC

J gene: TRBJ1-5
V gene: TRBV21-1
D gene: NA
clone size: NA
CDR3 protein: CAIYNRDSLNQPQHF
CDR3 DNA: TGTGCCATCTATAATCGGGACAGCCTCAATCAGCCCCAGCATTTT

J gene: TRBJ2-5
V gene: TRBV7-2
D gene: NA
clone size: few
CDR3 protein: CASSSSSRMETQYF
CDR3 DNA: TGTGCCAGCAGCTCCTCCTCAAGGATGGAGACCCAGTACTTC

J gene: TRBJ2-5
V gene: TRBV4-1
D gene: TRBD2
clone size: NA
CDR3 protein: CASSLGAGEGQETQYF
CDR3 DNA: TGCGCCAGCAGCCTGGGAGCGGGGGAGGGCCAAGAGACCCAGTACTTC